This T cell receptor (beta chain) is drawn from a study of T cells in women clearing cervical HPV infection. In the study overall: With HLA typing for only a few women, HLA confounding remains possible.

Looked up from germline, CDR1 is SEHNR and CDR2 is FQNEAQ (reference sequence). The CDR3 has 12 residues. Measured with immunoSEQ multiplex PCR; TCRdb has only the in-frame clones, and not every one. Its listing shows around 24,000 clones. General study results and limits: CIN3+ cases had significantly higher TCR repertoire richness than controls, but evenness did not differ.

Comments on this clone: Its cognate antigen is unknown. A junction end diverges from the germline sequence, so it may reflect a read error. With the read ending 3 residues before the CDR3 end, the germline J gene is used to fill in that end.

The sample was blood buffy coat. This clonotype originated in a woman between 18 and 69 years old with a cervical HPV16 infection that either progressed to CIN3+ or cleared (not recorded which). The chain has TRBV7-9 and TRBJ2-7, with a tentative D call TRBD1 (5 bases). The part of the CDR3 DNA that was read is TGTTCCAGCAGCCCGACAGCCTACGAG. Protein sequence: CSSSPTAYE. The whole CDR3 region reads CSSSPTAYEQYF.